This T cell receptor (beta chain) stems from a study of Ad26.COV2.S vaccination and SARS-CoV-2 variants. The overall study: Donor was assigned to the Ad26.COV2.S arm of trial COV1001. The study, taken as a whole, reports: Estimates derived from TCR breadth and depth analyses may have underestimated total T cell responses. Similar non-spike TCR breadth was seen in vaccine and placebo recipients.

The length of the CDR3 is 16 residues. V was clipped by 4 bases and J by 5 bases, with 21 bases between them. Germline V gene sequence: CDR1 SGHKS, CDR2 YYEKEE (reference sequence). With regard to this clone: Its specificity is unknown.

The protocol was immunoSEQ multiplex PCR, while the TCRdb copy is restricted to in-frame clones and leaves out a portion. Among about 680,000 clones, 80% to 90% were seen once, and the ten largest hold about 1.5%. Treatment indicated: 15 to 20 received Ad26.COV2.S at low or high dose, single or two shots; 5 received placebo; per-sample allocation not given. On day 63 after the first injection, vaccine and placebo recipients gave samples. The genes are TRBV5-5 and TRBJ1-1; D may be TRBD1 (5 bases). This TCR derives from a person between 18 and 60 years old who received the Ad26.COV2.S COVID-19 vaccine or a placebo. Here the sequenced sample was peripheral blood, taken in a trial of Ad26.COV2.S vaccine versus placebo. The CDR3 spells CASSPRDSPRDTEAFF. DNA for the CDR3: TGTGCCAGCAGCCCCCGGGACTCACCTCGGGATACTGAAGCTTTCTTT. Complete variable domain (other parts from reference TRBV5-5 and TRBJ1-1): DAGVTQSPTHLIKTRGQQVTLRCSPISGHKSVSWYQQVLGQGPQFIFQYYEKEERGRGNFPDRFSARQFPNYSSELNVNALLLGDSALYLCASSPRDSPRDTEAFFGQGTRLTVV.